The 15 T cell receptor beta chains in this list originate from one sample, sequenced in a study of blood T cells in healthy people across ages. The authors ran a second PCR of 7 to 11 cycles using a sample-barcoded 5' primer and a J-beta primer mix. TCRdb independently ran MiXCR on the 5' RACE reads; one entry per CDR3 protein. Among over a million distinct CDR3 sequences listed, more than 40% were seen once. The specimen was blood. These receptors came from a woman in her sixties in good health.

The chain recombines TRBV20-1 with TRBJ2-5; D gene ambiguous. CDR3 length equals 14 residues. V lost 6 bases to trimming and J lost 1 base, with 15 bases between them. CDR1 is DFQATT and CDR2 is SNEGSKA in the germline V gene (reference sequence). In DNA form, the CDR3 reads TGCAGTGCCCCCCCCGTTTTGGGCCAAGAGACCCAGTACTTC. Its translation is CSAPPVLGQETQYF.

This clonotype was seen more than once but under ten times. The chain is built from TRBV5-1 and TRBJ2-7; D ambiguous. The V and J ends lost 0 bases and 1 base respectively, with 11 bases between them. The CDR3 is made up of 15 amino acids. The germline gives CDR1 SGHRS, CDR2 YFSETQ. The CDR3 nucleotides are TGCGCCAGCAGCTTGGGGCTAGTCGCGTCCTACGAGCAGTACTTC. Translation gives CASSLGLVASYEQYF.

This clonotype was recorded many times. The J gene is TRBJ1-6, the V gene TRBV6-6; D gene uncertain. The V gene's germline CDR1 is MNHNY and CDR2 SVGAGI (reference sequence). V lost 5 bases to trimming and J lost 7 bases, with 6 bases between them. The CDR3 is 12 amino acids. The CDR3: CASSHPNSPLHF. The CDR3 nucleotides read TGTGCCAGCAGTCACCCAAATTCACCCCTCCACTTT.

This clonotype occurred a few times. V and J are TRBV12-3 or TRBV12-4 and TRBJ2-3; no reliable D call. V lost 3 bases, J lost 7 bases, and 14 bases lay in between. The CDR3 spans 14 residues. CDR3 bases: TGTGCCAGCAGTTTCCCCGGCTCTTTATATACGCAGTATTTT. As protein: CASSFPGSLYTQYF.

CDR3 loop: CASSLYGTEETQYF. The CDR3 DNA sequence: TGTGCCAGCAGCTTATATGGGACCGAAGAGACCCAGTACTTC. This sequence joins TRBV7-9 and TRBJ2-5; the D gene could be TRBD1 or TRBD2 (5 bases each). Trimming pared 2 bases from V and 3 bases from J, leaving 10 bases between. The CDR3 contains 14 residues. CDR1 SEHNR and CDR2 FQNEAQ come from the germline V gene (reference sequence).

This clonotype was detected a few times. At one end the junction does not follow the germline gene, possibly because of a read error. The gene calls are TRBV27 and TRBJ2-3; a possible D gene is TRBD2 (5 bases). The CDR3 has 16 amino acids. Looked up from germline, CDR1 is MNHEY and CDR2 is SMNVEV (reference sequence). In DNA, the CDR3 is TGTGCTAGCACATCTGGGCGCGGGCCTAGCACAGATACGCAGTATTTT. Protein sequence: CASTSGRGPSTDTQYF.

This sequence joins TRBV25-1 and TRBJ2-3; maybe TRBD2 (6 bases). Germline V gene lookup returns CDR1 MGHDK and CDR2 SYGVNS. This CDR3 is built from 15 residues. Trimming took 1 base from V and 2 from J, leaving 10 bases between them. In DNA, the CDR3 is TGTGCCAGCAGTGAATGGAGGGGAGACACAGATACGCAGTATTTT. It encodes CASSEWRGDTDTQYF.

This clonotype turned up a few times. The V call is TRBV6-1, the J call TRBJ2-1; 8 bases line up with TRBD2. J was trimmed by 4 bases and V by 5 bases; bases with no gene match: 10. The CDR3 loop spans 16 amino acids. Germline-derived CDR1 and CDR2 are MNHNS and SASEGT. This CDR3 reads CASSRKRETFYNEQFF. The CDR3 DNA is TGTGCCAGCAGTCGTAAGCGGGAGACCTTTTACAATGAGCAGTTCTTC.

The CDR3 sequence: CASSPMGRVGSYEQYF. The CDR3 region has the DNA TGTGCCAGCAGCCCTATGGGGCGGGTCGGTTCCTACGAGCAGTACTTC. This chain joins TRBV28 and TRBJ2-7; possibly TRBD1 or TRBD2 for D (5 bases each). The CDR3 is 16 amino acids. Trimming removed 6 bases from V and 1 base from J, with 19 bases in between. The V gene's germline CDR1 is MDHEN and CDR2 SYDVKM.

The chain links TRBV27 to TRBJ2-3, with 8 bases that match TRBD2. The CDR3 sequence is 17 residues long. Germline V CDR1 and CDR2: MNHEY, SMNVEV (reference sequence). V was pared by 1 base and J by 4 bases, with 10 bases of the junction left unmatched. CDR3 DNA: TGTGCCAGCAGTTTATTCTTGGCGGGAGGAGGTGCAGATACGCAGTATTTT. This codes for CASSLFLAGGGADTQYF.

V usage is TRBV12-3 or TRBV12-4 and J usage is TRBJ2-1; TRBD2 is a possible D gene (6 bases). The V gene lost 11 bases and the J gene lost 0 bases, with 17 bases spanning the gap. This CDR3 is 15 amino acids long. The DNA of the CDR3 is TGTGCCGTAACCCGGGACTCAGCCTCCTACAATGAGCAGTTCTTC. Protein sequence: CAVTRDSASYNEQFF.

V and J are TRBV29-1 and TRBJ2-4; D not resolved. This CDR3 spans 13 amino acids. Trimming removed 6 bases from V and 5 bases from J, with 14 bases in between. CDR1 SQVTM and CDR2 ANQGSEA come from the germline V gene. The CDR3 loop is CSVYTAVENIQYF. The DNA of the CDR3 is TGCAGCGTATACACCGCGGTCGAAAACATTCAGTACTTC.

This clonotype was recorded a few times. The rearrangement links TRBV7-3 to TRBJ2-3; 7 bases map to TRBD1. Losses at the gene ends were 4 bases for V and 4 bases for J; bases not matched to a gene: 2. Germline lookup yields CDR1 SGHTA and CDR2 FQGTGA. This CDR3 region has 13 residues. The DNA of the CDR3 is TGTGCCAGCAGCTCGACAGGGTCAGATACGCAGTATTTT. It encodes CASSSTGSDTQYF.

The rearrangement joins TRBV7-3 to TRBJ1-1; D remains ambiguous. In germline, CDR1 is SGHTA, CDR2 FQGTGA. The CDR3 has 15 residues. The V end was cut by 2 bases, the J end by 1 base, with 11 bases between. CDR3 DNA: TGTGCCAGCAGCTTATCCACCCCAGGGAACACTGAAGCTTTCTTT. Translating it yields CASSLSTPGNTEAFF.

The chain recombines TRBV12-3 or TRBV12-4 with TRBJ1-1; D possibly corresponds to TRBD1 (5 bases). The V and J ends lost 0 bases and 6 bases respectively, with 8 bases between them. The CDR3 length is 13 residues. CDR3 region: CASSLASGSEAFF. The CDR3 DNA reads TGTGCCAGCAGTTTAGCTTCAGGGTCTGAAGCTTTCTTT.